Sequencing of this T cell receptor (beta chain) was carried out in a study of regulatory and conventional T cells in RAG deficiency. Points from the study as a whole: Omenn patients showed >85% Treg-Tconv overlap and shorter CDR3 lengths. Omenn syndrome and CID/AS patients had around 100-fold fewer unique Treg TCR beta sequences, versus roughly 10-fold elsewhere.

The CDR3 sequence is 14 residues long. From germline, CDR1 is LGHNA and CDR2 YNFKEQ. Regarding this clone: Its target is unknown. The junction and the germline gene differ at one end; a read error may be behind it. This same CDR3 is encoded by further DNA sequences in the sample.

Using immunoSEQ multiplex PCR, the repertoire was profiled, and TCRdb retains in-frame clones only, with some absent. In the table there are tens of thousands of clones, 70% to 90% of which are singletons. Blood CD4+ CD25-low CD127-high conventional T cells supplied the genomic DNA template. The data were also submitted as part of a second study, on regulatory T cells. That work contributes: The PCR used 52 TRBV and 13 TRBJ primers.

The J gene is TRBJ1-1, the V gene TRBV4-2, with 9 bases that match TRBD1. Material for sequencing was CD4+ effector T cells sorted from blood. This receptor was obtained from a human donor in good health. This CDR3 is CASSQQGAEAEAFF. DNA of the CDR3: TGTGCCAGTAGCCAACAGGGGGCAGAAGCTGAAGCTTTCTTT.